The TCR beta chain under discussion was sequenced for a study of human T cells and chemical hapten exposure. At the level of the study: Skin on the upper inner arm, roughly 2 cm by roughly 2 cm in size, was sensitized with 2% DPC. Diagnoses of alopecia areata, totalis or universalis occurred in mostly female patients. Points from the study as a whole: There was no change with DPC sensitization in TCRs above 1 in 1000 frequency. Alopecia in the donors means their immune response may deviate from healthy people's.

Details on this clonotype: Its antigen is currently unknown.

Germline assignment: CDR1 SGHDT and CDR2 YYEEEE. The V end was cut by 4 bases, the J end by 5 bases, with 9 bases between. CDR3 length equals 12 residues. One entry per CDR3 protein results from TCRdb running MiXCR on the RACE reads. The sample has around 200,000 distinct CDR3 sequences, about 22% seen once. Noted time point: patch test 3, about 24 weeks after DPC sensitization. Noted treatment: therapeutic diphenylcyclopropenone sensitization with weekly scalp DPC. The rearrangement joins TRBV5-6 to TRBJ2-5; D is unclear. Specimen: whole blood, collected in connection with sensitization to the hapten diphenylcyclopropenone (DPC). This receptor was obtained from a woman between 40 and 55 years old with alopecia areata. Some clones in this sample may be carry-over from other donors' samples. The CDR3 sequence: CASSPDGETQYF. The CDR3 DNA sequence: TGTGCCAGCAGCCCAGATGGGGAGACCCAGTACTTC.